This T cell receptor (beta chain) was identified in a study of T cell responses to AZD1222 COVID-19 vaccine. Study-wide findings and caveats: Baseline seropositives among AZD1222 recipients totaled only five to seven. A rise in Spike-specific TCR breadth and depth followed two AZD1222 doses.

Concerning this clone: Its antigen is as yet unknown.

With V trimmed by 1 base and J by 8 bases, 14 bases remained unmatched. The germline gives CDR1 LGHDT, CDR2 YNNKEL (reference sequence). The CDR3 runs 17 residues. Profiled with immunoSEQ multiplex PCR; TCRdb holds only in-frame clones, not every one. The top ten clones hold roughly 2.3% of a sample with 80,000 to 90,000 clones, roughly 89% of them seen once. The TCR sequence derives from an adult in good health. The source was peripheral blood, collected on day 0 of AZD1222 vaccination. V is TRBV3-1 (or the pseudogene TRBV3-2) and J is TRBJ1-2; 9 nucleotides line up with TRBD1. This CDR3 is CASSQGGQGLFMRGYTF. CDR3 DNA sequence: TGTGCCAGCAGCCAAGGGGGACAGGGTTTATTTATGAGGGGCTACACCTTC.